A single sample gave rise to the 5 T cell receptor beta chains below, sequenced in a study of vaccination effects on CD4 cells after COVID-19 (dated by TCRdb to between 2021 and 2024). These receptors have no known antigen. Libraries came from the immunoSEQ multiplex PCR assay. The source is immuneACCESS, and TCRdb retained only in-frame sequences with V and J called. Part of the clones is not carried over; for the studies checked, unresolved V genes explain less than half of this, and the remainder is unexplained. This sample comprises more than 40,000 clones, around three quarters of them detected only once. 9.5% to 14% of the sample rests with the top ten. To identify antigen-specific CD4+ T cell clonotypes by their expansion, the ViraFEST assay first stimulated PBMC with viral peptide pools and then applied TCR sequencing. After less than eleven days of culture, CD4+ T cells were isolated with the EasySep CD4+ T cell isolation kit. Negative nucleocapsid antibody results before and after vaccination confirmed that the healthy vaccine recipients had no prior SARS-CoV-2 infection.

The input for sequencing was CD4+ T cells from PBMCs cultured with SARS-CoV-2 spike peptides, taken before COVID-19 vaccination. The cell subset or site label here, explained by the study, means: SARS-CoV-2 spike overlapping peptide pool stimulation. These TCRs come from a human donor who received a COVID-19 vaccine.

The chain uses TRBV28 and TRBJ2-7; 8 bases match TRBD1. This CDR3 contains 15 residues. Germline CDR1 reads MDHEN; CDR2 reads SYDVKM. V lost 3 bases and J lost 1; bases outside the gene matches: 5. The CDR3 DNA is TGTGCCAGCAGTTTCGGTCAGGGGGCATCCTACGAGCAGTACGTC. It yields the protein CASSFGQGASYEQYV.

This sequence joins TRBV6-5 and TRBJ2-2; D gene unclear. The V gene's germline CDR1 is MNHEY and CDR2 SVGAGI. The CDR3 covers 14 residues. Trimming stripped 7 bases from V and 2 bases from J, with 11 bases between. The CDR3 DNA is TGTGCCAGCACAAAGATAACTAACACCGGGGAGCTGTTTTTT. Its protein is CASTKITNTGELFF.

V gene TRBV10-1 combines with J gene TRBJ2-2, with TRBD1 identical over 10 bases. V gave up 8 bases and J gave up 6 bases; unmatched junction bases: 6. CDR3 length: 14 amino acids. The germline gives CDR1 WNHNN, CDR2 SYGVQD (reference sequence). The CDR3 DNA reads as TGCGCCAGCGGGGGACAGGGGACGGCCGGGGAGCTGTTTTTT. This translates into CASGGQGTAGELFF.

The chain joins TRBV7-3 to TRBJ2-1; D is uncertain. Trimming cost V 3 bases and J 2 bases, with 8 bases left between them. The CDR3 contains 14 residues. The V gene's germline CDR1 is SGHTA and CDR2 FQGTGA. CDR3 loop: CASSLTRTYNEQFF. CDR3 sequence (DNA): TGTGCCAGCAGCTTGACAAGAACCTACAATGAGCAGTTCTTC.

This chain connects TRBV7-6 to TRBJ2-7; 11 nucleotides match TRBD1. This CDR3 spans 16 amino acids. V trimming: 1 base; J trimming: 0 bases; junction bases outside the gene matches: 2. Germline V gene data show CDR1 as SGHVS and CDR2 as FNYEAQ. This CDR3 reads CASSLGGTGGSYEQYV. The CDR3 nucleotides read TGTGCCAGCAGCTTAGGGGGGACAGGGGGCTCCTACGAGCAGTACGTC.